Listed below are T cell receptor beta chains from one sample, sequenced in a study of cytomegalovirus exposure and HLA in healthy donors. The protocol was immunoSEQ multiplex PCR, while the TCRdb copy is restricted to in-frame clones and leaves out a portion. The table has approximately 110,000 clones, around 67% seen once. Specimen: PBMCs. These receptors all stem from a woman between 35 and 50 years old in good health and CMV-seronegative. CDR3s include the opening cysteine and the closing phenylalanine or tryptophan. The order of the fields is clone size, D gene, J gene, V gene, CDR3 protein, CDR3 DNA. The D gene is left open where the match is weak. Only part of the rows carry a size: once, few, many, or a class if the clone is expanded.

clone size: .; D gene: .; J gene: TRBJ2-2; V gene: TRBV4-2; CDR3 protein: CASSQVLGEVRELFF; CDR3 DNA: TGTGCCAGCAGCCAAGTTTTGGGGGAGGTCCGGGAGCTGTTTTTT
clone size: few; D gene: TRBD2; J gene: TRBJ2-7; V gene: TRBV6-5; CDR3 protein: CATKTSGGSYEQYF; CDR3 DNA: TGTGCCACCAAGACTAGCGGGGGTTCCTACGAGCAGTACTTC
clone size: .; D gene: .; J gene: TRBJ1-5; V gene: TRBV5-4; CDR3 protein: CASTPSPGDQPQHF; CDR3 DNA: TGTGCCAGCACTCCGAGTCCCGGGGATCAGCCCCAGCATTTT
clone size: once; D gene: TRBD2; J gene: TRBJ2-3; V gene: TRBV4-3; CDR3 protein: CASSQASPTSGRTDTQYF; CDR3 DNA: TGCGCCAGCAGCCAGGCATCCCCGACTAGCGGGAGGACAGATACGCAGTATTTT
clone size: .; D gene: .; J gene: TRBJ2-5; V gene: TRBV9; CDR3 protein: CASSVGGQVGETQYF; CDR3 DNA: TGTGCCAGCAGCGTAGGGGGGCAGGTAGGAGAGACCCAGTACTTC
clone size: .; D gene: .; J gene: TRBJ1-6; V gene: TRBV5-6; CDR3 protein: CASSFWERNSPLHF; CDR3 DNA: TGTGCCAGCAGCTTCTGGGAGAGGAATTCACCCCTCCACTTT
clone size: .; D gene: TRBD1; J gene: TRBJ1-1; V gene: TRBV9; CDR3 protein: CASSARTGNTEAFF; CDR3 DNA: TGTGCCAGCAGCGCCCGGACAGGGAACACTGAAGCTTTCTTT
clone size: .; D gene: TRBD1; J gene: TRBJ1-5; V gene: TRBV7-2; CDR3 protein: CASSLKGGDQPQHF; CDR3 DNA: TGTGCCAGCAGCTTGAAAGGGGGCGATCAGCCCCAGCATTTT
clone size: .; D gene: TRBD2; J gene: TRBJ2-5; V gene: TRBV7-3; CDR3 protein: CASSLGLAGGTQYF; CDR3 DNA: TGTGCCAGCAGCTTAGGACTAGCGGGAGGGACCCAGTACTTC
clone size: .; D gene: .; J gene: TRBJ1-5; V gene: TRBV6-5; CDR3 protein: CASSLTGNGNQPQHF; CDR3 DNA: TGTGCCAGCAGCTTAACAGGGAATGGCAATCAGCCCCAGCATTTT
clone size: .; D gene: .; J gene: TRBJ1-5; V gene: TRBV7-2; CDR3 protein: CASSAPAGGVAGNQPQHF; CDR3 DNA: TGTGCCAGCAGCGCTCCCGCAGGAGGGGTGGCGGGCAATCAGCCCCAGCATTTT
clone size: .; D gene: TRBD2; J gene: TRBJ2-7; V gene: TRBV4-3; CDR3 protein: CASSVQLPGSGSSYEQYF; CDR3 DNA: TGCGCCAGCAGCGTACAGCTCCCGGGGAGCGGGAGCTCCTACGAGCAGTACTTC
clone size: .; D gene: .; J gene: TRBJ2-5; V gene: TRBV5-8; CDR3 protein: CASSYGQGMQETQYF; CDR3 DNA: TGTGCCAGCAGCTACGGCCAGGGAATGCAGGAGACCCAGTACTTC
clone size: .; D gene: TRBD1; J gene: TRBJ1-2; V gene: TRBV5-4; CDR3 protein: CASRRWDSSNYGYTF; CDR3 DNA: TGTGCCAGCAGACGCTGGGACAGCAGTAACTATGGCTACACCTTC
clone size: .; D gene: TRBD1; J gene: TRBJ1-1; V gene: TRBV27; CDR3 protein: CASSLYRGRNTEAFF; CDR3 DNA: TGTGCCAGCAGTTTATACAGGGGGCGAAACACTGAAGCTTTCTTT
clone size: .; D gene: TRBD1; J gene: TRBJ2-3; V gene: TRBV5-1; CDR3 protein: CASSGTGQTTDTQYF; CDR3 DNA: TGCGCCAGCAGCGGGACAGGACAAACCACAGATACGCAGTATTTT
clone size: .; D gene: .; J gene: TRBJ1-1; V gene: TRBV5-6; CDR3 protein: CASSYAPGEAFF; CDR3 DNA: TGTGCCAGCAGCTACGCACCGGGGGAAGCTTTCTTT
clone size: .; D gene: TRBD1; J gene: TRBJ2-7; V gene: TRBV30; CDR3 protein: CAWIKKDRAYEQYF; CDR3 DNA: TGTGCCTGGATCAAGAAGGACAGGGCCTACGAGCAGTACTTC
clone size: few; D gene: TRBD2; J gene: TRBJ2-1; V gene: TRBV5-1; CDR3 protein: CASSTNTGTSGGRSYNEQFF; CDR3 DNA: TGCGCCAGCAGCACAAATACCGGGACTAGCGGGGGGCGCTCCTACAATGAGCAGTTCTTC
clone size: .; D gene: .; J gene: TRBJ1-5; V gene: TRBV19; CDR3 protein: CASKDRSNQPQHF; CDR3 DNA: TGTGCCAGTAAAGACAGAAGCAATCAGCCCCAGCATTTT
clone size: .; D gene: .; J gene: TRBJ2-2; V gene: TRBV7-3; CDR3 protein: CASSSSTGELFF; CDR3 DNA: TGTGCCAGCAGCTCTTCGACCGGGGAGCTGTTTTTT
clone size: once; D gene: TRBD2; J gene: TRBJ2-1; V gene: TRBV27; CDR3 protein: CASSRLAGGGSYNEQFF; CDR3 DNA: TGTGCCAGCAGCCGACTAGCGGGAGGAGGATCCTACAATGAGCAGTTCTTC
clone size: .; D gene: TRBD1; J gene: TRBJ1-1; V gene: TRBV5-1; CDR3 protein: CASSLEGTGYVMNTEAFF; CDR3 DNA: TGCGCCAGCAGCTTGGAAGGGACAGGTTACGTCATGAACACTGAAGCTTTCTTT
clone size: .; D gene: .; J gene: TRBJ2-3; V gene: TRBV11-3; CDR3 protein: CASTPPEGAVDTQYF; CDR3 DNA: TGTGCCAGCACCCCCCCGGAGGGGGCCGTAGATACGCAGTATTTT
clone size: .; D gene: .; J gene: TRBJ2-7; V gene: TRBV5-1; CDR3 protein: CASSALEGSGEQYF; CDR3 DNA: TGCGCCAGCAGCGCTTTGGAGGGGAGCGGCGAGCAGTACTTC
clone size: .; D gene: .; J gene: TRBJ2-3; V gene: TRBV5-1; CDR3 protein: CASKRADTQYF; CDR3 DNA: TGCGCCAGCAAACGAGCAGATACGCAGTATTTT
clone size: .; D gene: .; J gene: TRBJ2-4; V gene: TRBV5-1; CDR3 protein: CASSDGVAKNSQYF; CDR3 DNA: TGCGCCAGCAGCGACGGGGTAGCCAAAAACAGTCAGTACTTC
clone size: .; D gene: TRBD1; J gene: TRBJ2-7; V gene: TRBV7-2; CDR3 protein: CASSLDRGEQYF; CDR3 DNA: TGTGCCAGCAGCTTAGACAGGGGGGAGCAGTACTTC
clone size: .; D gene: TRBD2; J gene: TRBJ2-1; V gene: TRBV4-3; CDR3 protein: CASSQEAGGSLEQFF; CDR3 DNA: TGCGCCAGCAGCCAAGAGGCGGGAGGTAGCCTTGAGCAGTTCTTC
clone size: few; D gene: .; J gene: TRBJ1-1; V gene: TRBV7-2; CDR3 protein: CASSPQRRVTEAFF; CDR3 DNA: TGTGCCAGCAGCCCGCAAAGGAGGGTCACTGAAGCTTTCTTT
clone size: .; D gene: TRBD2; J gene: TRBJ2-5; V gene: TRBV7-2; CDR3 protein: CASSLGTTLPGTQYF; CDR3 DNA: TGTGCCAGCAGCTTGGGGACTACCCTCCCGGGGACCCAGTACTTC
clone size: few; D gene: TRBD1; J gene: TRBJ1-2; V gene: TRBV7-9; CDR3 protein: CASSGHGTGGPPLYGYTF; CDR3 DNA: TGTGCCAGCAGCGGACACGGGACAGGGGGCCCCCCCCTCTATGGCTACACCTTC
clone size: .; D gene: .; J gene: TRBJ2-3; V gene: TRBV19; CDR3 protein: CASSPRQTLSTDTQYF; CDR3 DNA: TGTGCCAGTAGTCCCCGACAGACCCTTAGCACAGATACGCAGTATTTT
clone size: .; D gene: TRBD1; J gene: TRBJ1-4; V gene: TRBV5-1; CDR3 protein: CASSPGQLNEKLFF; CDR3 DNA: TGCGCCAGCAGCCCGGGACAGCTAAATGAAAAACTGTTTTTT
clone size: .; D gene: TRBD1; J gene: TRBJ1-4; V gene: TRBV18; CDR3 protein: CASSPRQGADEKLFF; CDR3 DNA: TGTGCCAGCTCACCGCGACAGGGGGCTGATGAAAAACTGTTTTTT
clone size: .; D gene: .; J gene: TRBJ2-7; V gene: TRBV21-1; CDR3 protein: CASSRSGGPYEQYF; CDR3 DNA: TGTGCCAGCAGCAGGTCGGGAGGGCCCTACGAGCAGTACTTC
clone size: .; D gene: TRBD2; J gene: TRBJ2-2; V gene: TRBV6-4; CDR3 protein: CASSDSGTSTGELFF; CDR3 DNA: TGTGCCAGCAGTGACTCCGGGACTAGCACCGGGGAGCTGTTTTTT